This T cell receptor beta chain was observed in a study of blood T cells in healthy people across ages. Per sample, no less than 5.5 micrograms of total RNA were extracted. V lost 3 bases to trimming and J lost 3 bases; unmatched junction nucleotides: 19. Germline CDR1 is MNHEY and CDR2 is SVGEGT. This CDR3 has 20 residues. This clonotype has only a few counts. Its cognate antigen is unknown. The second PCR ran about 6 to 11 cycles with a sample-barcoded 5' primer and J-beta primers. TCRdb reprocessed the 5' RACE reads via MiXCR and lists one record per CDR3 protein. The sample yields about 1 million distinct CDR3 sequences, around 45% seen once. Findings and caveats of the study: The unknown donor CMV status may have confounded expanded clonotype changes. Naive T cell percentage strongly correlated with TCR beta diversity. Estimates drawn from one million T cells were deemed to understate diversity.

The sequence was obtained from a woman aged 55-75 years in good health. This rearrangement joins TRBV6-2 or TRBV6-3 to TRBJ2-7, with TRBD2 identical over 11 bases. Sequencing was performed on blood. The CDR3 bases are TGTGCCAGCAGTTATTTTTCCCTCTTTCCCCGACTAGCGGGAATCTACGAGCAGTACTTC. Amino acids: CASSYFSLFPRLAGIYEQYF.